These 28 T cell receptor beta chains were sequenced from one sample in a study of read filtering for tumor transcriptome and immune sequencing. The library was built from 400 ng RNA with molecular barcoded adaptors for alpha/delta and beta/gamma chains. TCRdb itself ran the reads through MiXCR, one entry per CDR3 protein. The table has around 50,000 distinct CDR3 sequences, 20% to 25% seen once; the top ten hold approximately 18%. Sample: a population of CD138-negative cells sorted from bone marrow. The receptors stem from a donor aged 40 or over with multiple myeloma.

This clonotype was seen at least ten times. The rearrangement links TRBV7-6 to TRBJ1-4; no firm D call. V lost 1 base and J 2 bases, leaving 11 bases between the germline ends. The length of the CDR3 is 16 residues. The germline V gene has CDR1 SGHVS and CDR2 FNYEAQ. CDR3 sequence reads: CASSLEAGTTNEKLFF. The CDR3 coding sequence is TGTGCCAGCAGCTTAGAAGCCGGAACGACTAATGAAAAACTGTTTTTT.

This clonotype has at least ten counts. The CDR3 sequence is CASSFLGRDSNQPQHF. The CDR3 DNA sequence: TGTGCCAGCAGTTTCCTGGGAAGGGATAGCAATCAGCCCCAGCATTTT. The chain joins TRBV27 to TRBJ1-5; D unclear. This CDR3 has 16 amino acids. V shed 3 bases and J shed 0 bases, with 12 bases lying between them. Germline V gives CDR1 MNHEY, CDR2 SMNVEV (reference sequence).

This clonotype was detected only a few times. The J gene is TRBJ2-7, the V gene TRBV19, with a tentative D call TRBD2 (5 bases). The CDR3 spans 15 residues. Germline values: CDR1 LNHDA, CDR2 SQIVND (reference sequence). V was clipped by 6 bases and J by 0 bases, with 15 bases between them. The CDR3 region is CASSRASKSSYEQYF. The CDR3 DNA reads as TGTGCCAGTAGCCGGGCTAGCAAGAGCTCCTACGAGCAGTACTTC.

This clonotype was seen many times. The chain uses TRBV12-3 or TRBV12-4 and TRBJ1-1; D is undetermined. Trimming took off 6 bases at V and 3 bases at J, with 5 bases between the two ends. This CDR3 is 11 amino acids long. The DNA for the CDR3 is TGTGCCAGCAGAATGTACACTGAAGCTTTCTTT. Its translation is CASRMYTEAFF.

This clonotype occurred a few times. The J gene is TRBJ2-2, the V gene TRBV5-1, with TRBD1 matching 10 bases. This CDR3 has 15 amino acids. The germline CDR1 and CDR2 sequences are SGHRS and YFSETQ. The trim removed 4 bases at V and 6 bases at J, leaving 6 bases unmatched. In nucleotides, the CDR3 is TGCGCCAGCAGCGGAGGGACAGGGGCCCCCGGGGAGCTGTTTTTT. Translation gives CASSGGTGAPGELFF.

This clonotype showed up many times. The genes are TRBV7-9 and TRBJ2-3, with 9 bases identical to TRBD2. CDR3 length equals 17 residues. V lost 2 bases and J lost 2; bases outside the gene matches: 8. Germline CDR1 is SEHNR and CDR2 is FQNEAQ (reference sequence). This chain's CDR3 is CASSLTGAGGITDTQYF. The CDR3 nucleotides are TGTGCCAGCAGCTTAACTGGAGCGGGGGGCATCACAGATACGCAGTATTTT.

This clonotype counts as medium-sized. The chain combines TRBV24-1 with TRBJ2-1; 7 bases fit TRBD2. From germline, CDR1 is KGHDR and CDR2 SFDVKD. Losses at the gene ends were 3 bases for V and 15 bases for J; bases not matched to a gene: 10. The CDR3 length is 13 residues. The CDR3 bases are TGTGCCACCAGTGATCTTTTCCTAGCGGCCTGGTTCTTC. Translated, it gives CATSDLFLAAWFF.

This clonotype has at least ten counts. The chain links TRBV5-1 to TRBJ1-4; possible D gene TRBD1, 6 bases. Germline lookup yields CDR1 SGHRS and CDR2 YFSETQ. Trimming removed 5 bases from V and 3 bases from J, with 14 bases in between. This CDR3 spans 15 amino acids. The CDR3 DNA reads as TGCGCCAGCAGTATGGAGGGGGGTCCTAATGAAAAACTGTTTTTT. Amino acids: CASSMEGGPNEKLFF.

Remarks on this clonotype: A single base separates this from a much larger clone, so it may be a read error. The V and J genes are TRBV7-9 and TRBJ2-3; 7 nucleotides align to TRBD2. This CDR3 is 14 amino acids long. Looked up from germline, CDR1 is SEHNR and CDR2 is FQNEAQ (reference sequence). CDR3 residues: CVSSSGGLPDTQYF. Written as DNA, the CDR3 is TGTGTCAGCAGCTCGGGGGGACTTCCAGATACGCAGTATTTT.

This clonotype was counted at least ten times. CDR3 protein: CAIQDRGVGANVLTF. CDR3 DNA sequence: TGTGCCATCCAAGACAGGGGAGTTGGGGCCAACGTCCTGACTTTC. This sequence joins TRBV10-3 and TRBJ2-6, with 8 positions matching TRBD1. Losses at the gene ends were 8 bases for V and 3 bases for J; bases not matched to a gene: 6. CDR1 and CDR2 (germline): ENHRY, SYGVKD. This CDR3 is 15 amino acids long.

Note on this clonotype: A far larger clone is only one base removed, so a read error is likely. The chain has TRBV7-9 and TRBJ2-1; 7 bases agree with TRBD2. The germline CDR1 and CDR2 sequences are SEHNR and FQNEAQ (reference sequence). This CDR3 is built from 15 residues. CDR3 in amino acids: CASRLGVAGPNEQFF. CDR3 in DNA: TGTGCAAGTCGCTTAGGGGTAGCGGGTCCTAATGAGCAGTTCTTC.

Concerning this clonotype: A read error may be the cause here, since a much bigger clone is one base away. The J gene is TRBJ1-1, the V gene TRBV2; 7 nucleotides align to TRBD1. Trimming removed 4 bases from V and 5 bases from J; junction bases left unmatched: 7. Germline CDR1 reads SNHLY; CDR2 reads FYNNEI. The CDR3 covers 14 residues. The chain's CDR3 is CASSGWDRRTEAFF. CDR3 coding DNA: TGTGCCAGCAGTGGGTGGGACAGACGAACTGAAGCTTTCTTT.

This clonotype occurred many times. The rearrangement uses TRBV20-1 and TRBJ2-5, with 12 bases matching TRBD2. The CDR3 spans 16 residues. The germline V gene has CDR1 DFQATT and CDR2 SNEGSKA (reference sequence). V lost 0 bases to trimming and J lost 4 bases; unmatched junction nucleotides: 6. CDR3 loop: CSARDLAGGRLETQYF. CDR3 bases: TGCAGTGCTAGAGACCTAGCGGGAGGGAGACTAGAGACCCAGTACTTC.

This clonotype was counted a single time. Since a much larger clone is just one base distant, this may be a read error. The chain couples TRBV5-1 to TRBJ2-3; 10 nucleotides align to TRBD2. The CDR3 runs 16 residues. Germline V lookup: CDR1 SGHRS, CDR2 YFSETQ. The CDR3 reads CASSLGGLADTDTRYF. CDR3 DNA sequence: TGCGCCAGCAGCTTGGGCGGACTAGCGGACACAGATACGCGGTATTTT.

A word on this clonotype: Just one base apart from a much larger clone, this may be a read error. The chain carries TRBV6-6 and TRBJ1-4; D uncertain. This CDR3 region has 12 residues. The V gene's germline CDR1 is MNHNY and CDR2 SVGAGI (reference sequence). The ends were cut back, 3 bases at V and 6 bases at J, with 5 bases in the middle. CDR3 region: CASSYGDEKLFF. The DNA of the CDR3 is TGTGCCAGCAGTTATGGTGATGAAAAACTGTTTTTT.

This clonotype was detected many times. The CDR3 DNA follows: TGTGCCAGCAGCTTAGATGGGGCCAGGGTGTATGAGCAGTTCTTC. It yields the protein CASSLDGARVYEQFF. The chain carries TRBV11-3 and TRBJ2-1; maybe TRBD1 (5 bases). CDR1 SGHNT and CDR2 YENEEA come from the germline V gene. The V end was cut by 0 bases, the J end by 8 bases, with 14 bases between. The CDR3 totals 15 residues.

In this sample, this clonotype turned up many times. The chain combines TRBV28 with TRBJ2-1; the match to TRBD2 covers 8 bases. Trimming took 6 bases from V and 6 from J; bases not matched to a gene: 10. Germline V gene sequence: CDR1 MDHEN, CDR2 SYDVKM. The CDR3 runs to 15 residues. Written as DNA, the CDR3 is TGTGCCAGCAGAGATATCGGGGGGGCTTCCAATGAGCAGTTCTTC. It codes for CASRDIGGASNEQFF.

Points on this clonotype: Since a much larger clone is just one base distant, this may be a read error. The chain joins TRBV29-1 to TRBJ2-5; D is unclear. Trimming stripped 6 bases from V and 1 base from J, with 18 bases between. The CDR3 length is 15 residues. CDR1 and CDR2 (germline): SQVTM, ANQGSEA. The CDR3 DNA follows: TGCAGCGTCCGAGGACCCGCCAAGCTCCAAGAGACCCAGTACTTC. It is translated as CSVRGPAKLQETQYF.

With respect to this clonotype: With a much larger clone just one base away, this may be a read error. The V call is TRBV20-1, the J call TRBJ2-3, with D perhaps assigned TRBD1 or TRBD2 (5 bases each). There are 14 residues in the CDR3. CDR1 DFQATT and CDR2 SNEGSKA come from the germline V gene (reference sequence). The CDR3 DNA reads TGCAGTGCTGGGGACGAGCTGAGCACAGGTACGCAGTATTTT. The encoded protein is CSAGDELSTGTQYF.

By share, this clonotype counts as medium-sized. The chain joins TRBV2 to TRBJ2-3, with TRBD2 matching over 10 bases. The V and J ends lost 0 bases and 4 bases, in that order; junction bases with no gene match: 7. Germline values: CDR1 SNHLY, CDR2 FYNNEI. The CDR3 contains 17 residues. Here the CDR3 reads CASSEALSGRAPDTQYF. CDR3 sequence (DNA): TGTGCCAGCAGTGAAGCGCTCAGCGGGAGGGCCCCAGATACGCAGTATTTT.

This clonotype was seen many times. The V call is TRBV28, the J call TRBJ2-5; no reliable D call. There are 11 residues in the CDR3. V was shortened by 6 bases and J by 5 bases, with 7 bases between the two germline ends. Germline V gives CDR1 MDHEN, CDR2 SYDVKM. CDR3 region: CASRGWETQYF. In DNA, the CDR3 is TGTGCCAGCAGGGGGTGGGAGACCCAGTACTTC.

A few counts support this clonotype. J is TRBJ1-5 and V is TRBV7-9; D not resolved. Germline lookup yields CDR1 SEHNR and CDR2 FQNEAQ (reference sequence). V dropped 5 bases and J dropped 1 base, with 12 bases sitting between them. This CDR3 contains 15 residues. In DNA form, the CDR3 reads TGTGCCAGCAGCCAGACGTGGGCGAGCAATCAGCCCCAGCATTTT. Translation gives CASSQTWASNQPQHF.

This clonotype was picked up many times. CDR3 nucleotide sequence: TGTGCCAGCAGTGATAGGGGGAACACTGAAGCTTTCTTT. Translated: CASSDRGNTEAFF. The chain has TRBV6-1 and TRBJ1-1; perhaps TRBD1 as D (5 bases). The CDR3 contains 13 residues. V was pared by 3 bases and J by 1 base, with 6 bases between. The germline V gene encodes CDR1 MNHNS and CDR2 SASEGT.

This clonotype was observed a single time. This may be a read error, as it is one base from a much larger clone. This is likely a read error, given that the CDR3 carries no conserved phenylalanine or tryptophan at its end. The chain employs TRBV6-1 and TRBJ1-1, with 10 bases that match TRBD1. With 6 bases clipped from V and 7 bases from J, the junction kept 5 bases outside the gene matches. CDR1 and CDR2 (germline): MNHNS, SASEGT. The CDR3 runs to 13 residues. CDR3 sequence reads: CASRGQGVGEAFL. The CDR3 DNA follows: TGTGCCAGCAGAGGACAGGGGGTGGGTGAAGCTTTCTTA.

Ten or more counts support this clonotype. The J gene is TRBJ2-7, the V gene TRBV11-3; 7 bases map to TRBD1. V was pared by 1 base and J by 5 bases, with 2 bases of the junction left unmatched. This CDR3 is built from 13 residues. Germline CDR1 is SGHNT and CDR2 is YENEEA. CDR3 protein: CASSLGQGDEQYF. The CDR3 bases are TGTGCCAGCAGCTTAGGACAGGGCGACGAGCAGTACTTC.

This clonotype was picked up many times. The V and J genes are TRBV6-2 or TRBV6-3 and TRBJ1-1; D is unclear. The CDR3 is 12 amino acids. The V end lost 1 base, the J end lost 6 bases, and 6 bases lay between the germline ends. Germline V lookup: CDR1 MNHEY, CDR2 SVGEGT. The DNA of the CDR3 is TGTGCCAGCAGTTACTTGGGCCCTGAAGCTTTCTTT. The encoded protein is CASSYLGPEAFF.

In this sample, this clonotype turned up a few times. This rearrangement joins TRBV28 to TRBJ2-2, with D perhaps matching TRBD1 or TRBD2 (5 bases each). V lost 8 bases and J lost 5, with 18 bases in between. There are 15 residues in the CDR3. Germline values: CDR1 MDHEN, CDR2 SYDVKM. The DNA for the CDR3 is TGTGCCAGCGGCCCCCAGGGCTCGGGAACCGGGGAGCTGTTTTTT. Encoded protein: CASGPQGSGTGELFF.

The chain links TRBV4-2 to TRBJ1-1, with D unresolved. V lost 0 bases, J lost 3 bases, and 11 bases lay in between. The CDR3 loop spans 15 amino acids. Germline values: CDR1 LGHNA, CDR2 YNFKEQ. The DNA of the CDR3 is TGTGCCAGCAGCCAAGATCCGGGCGGCCACACTGAAGCTTTCTTT. Translating gives CASSQDPGGHTEAFF.